The present TCR beta chain was sequenced within a study of cytomegalovirus exposure and HLA in healthy donors. A multiplex PCR was run with 60 Vbeta primers and 13 Jbeta primers. Measured with immunoSEQ multiplex PCR; TCRdb has only the in-frame clones, and not every one. Of approximately 93,000 clones listed, 78% were seen once; the top ten hold 3% to 4%. Unmatched junction bases numbered 10, after V lost 4 bases and J lost 6 bases. Germline CDR1 is SGDLS and CDR2 is YYNGEE. This CDR3 has 14 residues. This clonotype originated in a woman in her 40s in good health and CMV-seronegative. Sequencing was done on a sample of PBMCs. The chain recombines TRBV9 with TRBJ2-7; 7 bases fit TRBD1. This chain's CDR3 is CASSPRPDRTEQYF. In DNA form, the CDR3 reads TGTGCCAGCAGCCCCAGACCGGACAGGACCGAGCAGTACTTC.